This T cell receptor (beta chain) was recovered during a study of T-cell reconstitution after alpha-beta-depleted transplantation in children. Germline V gives CDR1 MNHEY, CDR2 SVGEGT. The CDR3 is made up of 16 amino acids. The V and J ends lost 3 bases and 4 bases respectively, with 16 bases between them. This clonotype was seen at least ten times. What it binds is not known. Preparation of the TCRbeta library involved a method that used unique molecular identifiers. TCRdb re-derived calls from the PCR reads in MiXCR, one entry per CDR3 protein. The table shows 100,000 or so distinct CDR3 sequences, with about 6.8% occurring only once. Study-wide results and caveats: Fresh T-cell production supplied most of the T-cell counts and diversity seen one year after transplant. At around two months after transplant, the alpha-beta T cells were reportedly derived from several hundred expanded clones that came from non-depleted graft cells.

The TCR comes from a boy younger than 10 with acute lymphoblastic leukemia, due to receive a stem cell transplant. This material consisted of PBMCs, taken before TCRalphabeta/CD19-depleted stem cell transplant. The chain links TRBV6-2 or TRBV6-3 to TRBJ2-1; D tentatively reads TRBD1 or TRBD2 (5 bases each). The CDR3, as DNA: TGTGCCAGCAGTTATCCCGGGACCCATGGGTACAATGAGCAGTTCTTC. Translated, it gives CASSYPGTHGYNEQFF.